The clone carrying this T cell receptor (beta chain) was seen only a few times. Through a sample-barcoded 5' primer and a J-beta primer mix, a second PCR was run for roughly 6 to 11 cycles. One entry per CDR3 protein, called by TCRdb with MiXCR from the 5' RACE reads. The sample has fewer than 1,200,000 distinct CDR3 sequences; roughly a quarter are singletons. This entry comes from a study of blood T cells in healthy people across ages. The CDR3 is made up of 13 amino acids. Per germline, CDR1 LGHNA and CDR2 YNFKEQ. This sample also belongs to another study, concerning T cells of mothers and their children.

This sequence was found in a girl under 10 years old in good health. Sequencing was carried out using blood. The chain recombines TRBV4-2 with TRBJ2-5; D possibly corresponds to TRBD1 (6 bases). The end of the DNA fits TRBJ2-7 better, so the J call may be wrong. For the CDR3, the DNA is TGTGCCAGCAGCCAAGAAGGCAGGGGCGAGCAGTACTTC. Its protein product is CASSQEGRGEQYF.